The clone carrying this T cell receptor (beta chain) was recorded a few times. Antigen unknown. Combining iRepertoire HTBI primers with Arm-PCR of CDR3 regions, the authors built TCR beta libraries. TCRdb reprocessed the multiplex PCR reads via MiXCR and lists one record per CDR3 protein. The repertoire holds some 460,000 distinct CDR3 sequences, with 15% to 20% as singletons. This entry comes from a study of regulatory T cells in long-lasting Graves disease. Study-wide results and limits: Peripheral blood alone, not thyroid tissue, underwent study.

The germline CDR1 and CDR2 sequences are SGHVS and FNYEAQ. The CDR3 contains 14 residues. The germline V and J ends were trimmed by 2 bases and 5 bases, with 12 bases remaining between them. The time point was: newly diagnosed GD, antithyroid drugs for less than 3 months. Making the TCR library involved RNA that had been extracted from PBMCs. The same data also contributed to another study, on T cells in Graves' hyperthyroidism and ophthalmopathy.

This receptor was obtained from a man aged 40-49 years with Graves disease. The source material was peripheral blood mononuclear cells (PBMCs), sampled at new diagnosis, from a patient treated with antithyroid drugs. The J gene is TRBJ2-5, the V gene TRBV7-6; tentative D call: TRBD1 (5 bases). This CDR3 is CASSLNNRGETQYF. The DNA for the CDR3 is TGTGCCAGCAGCTTAAATAATAGGGGCGAGACCCAGTACTTC.